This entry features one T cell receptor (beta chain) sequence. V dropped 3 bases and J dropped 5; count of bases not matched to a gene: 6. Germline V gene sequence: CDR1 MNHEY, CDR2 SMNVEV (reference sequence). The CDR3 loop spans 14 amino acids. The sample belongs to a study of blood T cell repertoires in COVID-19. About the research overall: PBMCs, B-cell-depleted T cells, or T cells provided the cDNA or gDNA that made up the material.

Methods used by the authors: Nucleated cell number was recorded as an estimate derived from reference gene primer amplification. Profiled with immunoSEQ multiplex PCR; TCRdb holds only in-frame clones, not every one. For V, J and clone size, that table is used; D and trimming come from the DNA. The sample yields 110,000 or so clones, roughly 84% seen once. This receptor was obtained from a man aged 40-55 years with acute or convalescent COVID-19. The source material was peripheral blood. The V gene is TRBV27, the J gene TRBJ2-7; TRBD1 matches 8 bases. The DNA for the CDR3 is TGTGCCAGCAGTTTTGGACAGGGAGCCCACGAGCAGTACTTC. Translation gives CASSFGQGAHEQYF.